A selection of T cell receptor beta chains follows, all from one sample in a study of CD8+CD57+ T cells in acquired aplastic anemia. TCRdb recomputed calls from the reads with MiXCR, one row per CDR3 protein. The table lists 400,000 to 600,000 distinct CDR3 sequences, around 30% of them singletons. Sequencing was carried out using sorted CD4+, CD8+, or CD8+CD57+ T cells (not recorded which) from PBMCs. These receptors all come from a human donor with aplastic anemia. The CDR3 runs from the conserved cysteine through the conserved F or W. The D gene is left open where the match is weak. Size values are once, few and many counts, or a class for expanded clones, and some rows have none.

>few|TRBV9|.|TRBJ2-3
CASSVVSDTQYF
TGTGCCAGCAGCGTAGTTTCAGATACGCAGTATTTT
>few|TRBV20-1|TRBD2|TRBJ2-3
CSAFTGTSGGAGTQYF
TGCAGTGCTTTCACAGGGACTAGCGGGGGGGCTGGTACGCAGTATTTT
>.|TRBV14|.|TRBJ2-7
CASSHVGTRREQYF
TGTGCCAGCAGCCATGTGGGGACCCGCAGGGAGCAGTACTTC
>.|TRBV7-2|.|TRBJ1-2
CASSFTEQNYGYTF
TGTGCCAGCAGCTTTACTGAACAGAACTATGGCTACACCTTC
>.|TRBV29-1|.|TRBJ1-3
CSVVGEGSTIYF
TGCAGCGTCGTGGGGGAAGGAAGCACCATATATTTT
>.|TRBV20-1|TRBD2|TRBJ2-3
CSAPTSGGAKDTQYF
TGCAGTGCTCCCACTAGCGGGGGGGCGAAAGATACGCAGTATTTT
>.|TRBV7-9|.|TRBJ1-2
CASSPGLLYGYTF
TGTGCCAGCAGCCCGGGCCTGCTCTATGGCTACACCTTC
>.|TRBV20-1|TRBD2|TRBJ2-7
CSASHSGTSGTYEQYF
TGCAGTGCTAGTCACTCCGGGACTAGCGGAACCTACGAGCAGTACTTC
>.|TRBV19|.|TRBJ1-1
CASSIGAARANTEAFF
TGTGCCAGTAGTATAGGAGCGGCAAGGGCAAACACTGAAGCTTTCTTT
>many|TRBV9|.|TRBJ1-2
CASSVEADYGYTF
TGTGCCAGCAGCGTAGAGGCGGACTATGGCTACACCTTC
>few|TRBV20-1|.|TRBJ2-1
CSASTLSAGSRGNEQFF
TGCAGTGCTTCAACTCTTTCGGCAGGAAGTCGTGGCAATGAGCAGTTCTTC
>.|TRBV7-9|.|TRBJ1-6
CASSLLGPDLPLHF
TGTGCCAGCAGTTTATTGGGGCCTGATTTACCCCTCCACTTT
>.|TRBV7-9|.|TRBJ2-3
CASNGRAADTQYF
TGTGCCAGCAACGGGAGAGCGGCGGATACGCAGTATTTT
>.|TRBV7-2|.|TRBJ1-5
CASSKGLYQPQHF
TGTGCCAGCAGCAAGGGACTTTATCAGCCCCAGCATTTT
>many|TRBV7-2|TRBD1|TRBJ1-2
CASSSRDRGYYGYTF
TGTGCCAGCAGCTCAAGGGACAGGGGATACTATGGCTACACCTTC
>.|TRBV7-8|TRBD1|TRBJ1-5
CASSRQGTGSNQPQHF
TGTGCCAGCAGCCGACAGGGAACGGGCAGCAATCAGCCCCAGCATTTT
>.|TRBV11-3|.|TRBJ1-1
CASSLAQIKNTEAFF
TGTGCCAGCAGCTTAGCACAGATTAAGAACACTGAAGCTTTCTTT
>.|TRBV2|TRBD1|TRBJ1-2
CASSRGTGAGYTF
TGTGCCAGCAGTAGGGGAACAGGGGCTGGCTACACCTTC
>few|TRBV19|.|TRBJ2-3
CASSIEHRDFTDTQYF
TGTGCCAGTAGTATAGAACACCGGGACTTCACAGATACGCAGTATTTT
>.|TRBV5-6|TRBD1|TRBJ1-1
CASSRDRVDTEAFF
TGTGCCAGCAGTCGGGACAGGGTAGACACTGAAGCTTTCTTT
>.|TRBV5-1|.|TRBJ2-1
CASSLGFVTYNEQFF
TGCGCCAGCAGCTTGGGATTCGTTACATACAATGAGCAGTTCTTC
>.|TRBV24-1|TRBD1|TRBJ2-7
CATTPAGTAEQYF
TGTGCCACTACCCCTGCCGGGACAGCGGAGCAGTACTTC
>many|TRBV7-9|TRBD2|TRBJ2-3
CASSLSRGLADTQYF
TGTGCCAGCAGCTTATCGCGGGGGTTGGCAGATACGCAGTATTTT
>many|TRBV24-1|.|TRBJ1-2
CATSDATVNYGYTF
TGTGCCACCAGTGACGCGACAGTTAACTATGGCTACACCTTC
>many|TRBV24-1|TRBD1|TRBJ2-3
CATQGSEDTQYF
TGTGCCACACAGGGGAGTGAAGATACGCAGTATTTT
>.|TRBV20-1|.|TRBJ1-1
CSANRRPNTEAFF
TGCAGTGCTAACCGGCGACCGAACACTGAAGCTTTCTTT
>.|TRBV13|TRBD1|TRBJ2-3
CASRQPGGPRDTQYF
TGTGCCAGCAGGCAGCCAGGGGGCCCAAGGGATACGCAGTATTTT
>.|TRBV6-1|.|TRBJ1-6
CASTRQQNNSPLHF
TGTGCCAGCACCCGACAGCAAAATAATTCACCCCTCCACTTT
>medium-sized|TRBV2|TRBD1|TRBJ1-6
CASTLMGTANSPLHF
TGTGCCAGCACCCTCATGGGGACAGCCAATTCACCCCTCCACTTT
>many|TRBV10-2|.|TRBJ1-6
CASTNGPGDSSYNSPLHF
TGCGCCAGCACCAATGGCCCTGGAGACAGCTCCTATAATTCACCCCTCCACTTT
>.|TRBV29-1|TRBD1|TRBJ1-1
CSPPGTGPLDTNTEAFF
TGCAGCCCGCCCGGGACAGGACCCCTCGATACTAACACTGAAGCTTTCTTT
>.|TRBV10-3|.|TRBJ1-2
CASSKSRDGYTF
TGTGCCAGCAGTAAATCCAGGGACGGCTACACCTTC
>few|TRBV19|.|TRBJ1-1
CASSRQANTEAFF
TGTGCCAGTAGCCGACAGGCGAACACTGAAGCTTTCTTT
>.|TRBV5-1|.|TRBJ2-1
CASGRVSNEQFF
TGCGCCAGCGGGCGAGTGAGCAATGAGCAGTTCTTC
>few|TRBV6-2/TRBV6-3|.|TRBJ1-6
CASSYSIQGIRSYNSPLHF
TGTGCCAGCAGTTACTCGATACAGGGTATTAGGTCCTATAATTCACCCCTCCACTTT
>few|TRBV5-1|TRBD1|TRBJ1-3
CASRVDRGDTIYF
TGCGCCAGCAGGGTGGACAGGGGAGACACCATATATTTT
>many|TRBV29-1|.|TRBJ2-5
CSVEDTGRGETQYF
TGCAGCGTTGAAGATACAGGGCGGGGAGAGACCCAGTACTTC
>.|TRBV6-1|TRBD2|TRBJ2-7
CASRAGTSGSLEQYF
TGTGCCAGCAGGGCCGGGACTAGCGGGAGTCTCGAGCAGTACTTC
>few|TRBV4-3|.|TRBJ2-5
CASSQDLRRVETQYF
TGCGCCAGCAGCCAAGATCTCAGGAGGGTTGAGACCCAGTACTTC
>.|TRBV20-1|.|TRBJ2-5
CSARATGRQETQYF
TGCAGTGCTAGAGCCACAGGGCGTCAAGAGACCCAGTACTTC
>.|TRBV2|TRBD2|TRBJ2-1
CASRTSGGAKEQFF
TGTGCCAGCCGAACTAGCGGGGGGGCAAAAGAGCAGTTCTTC
>many|TRBV7-2|TRBD1|TRBJ2-7
CASSLRDRGQGEQYF
TGTGCCAGCAGCTTAAGGGACAGGGGGCAGGGAGAGCAGTACTTC
>many|TRBV19|.|TRBJ2-5
CASSTQGGAGETQYF
TGTGCCAGTAGTACCCAGGGGGGGGCGGGGGAGACCCAGTACTTC
>many|TRBV7-3|TRBD2|TRBJ2-1
CASSLTLAGGDNEQFF
TGTGCCAGCAGCCTTACTCTAGCGGGAGGTGACAATGAGCAGTTCTTC
>.|TRBV2|.|TRBJ2-1
CASSSRGPRTEQFF
TGTGCCAGCAGTTCCAGGGGCCCAAGGACGGAGCAGTTCTTC
>many|TRBV11-3|.|TRBJ1-2
CASSLRSSRGYGYTF
TGTGCCAGCAGCCTGAGGTCGAGCCGTGGCTATGGCTACACCTTC
>.|TRBV2|.|TRBJ2-7
CASSAYRQGTYEQYF
TGTGCCAGCAGTGCTTACCGTCAGGGGACCTACGAGCAGTACTTC
>few|TRBV2|.|TRBJ1-6
CASSVAKGGNSPLHF
TGTGCCAGCAGCGTTGCTAAGGGGGGTAATTCACCCCTCCACTTT
>.|TRBV7-3|TRBD2|TRBJ2-5
CGSSPRGVETQYF
TGTGGCAGCAGCCCGCGGGGGGTAGAGACCCAGTACTTC